The 8 T cell receptor beta chains below all came from one sample that was sequenced in a study of blood T cell repertoires in COVID-19. Sequenced by immunoSEQ multiplex PCR; TCRdb stores in-frame clones only, minus some. The sample yields under 250,000 clones, more than 80% seen once. Material for sequencing was peripheral blood. The receptors shown here come from a human donor in a cohort sampled during active COVID-19.

The V and J genes are TRBV6-5 and TRBJ1-4; D gene uncertain. V lost 10 bases, J lost 0 bases, and 12 bases lay in between. This CDR3 comprises 14 residues. Germline V gene lookup returns CDR1 MNHEY and CDR2 SVGAGI. The CDR3, as DNA: TGTGCCACCAAAATGGGCTCAACTAATGAAAAACTGTTTTTT. This codes for CATKMGSTNEKLFF.

V gene TRBV6-5 combines with J gene TRBJ1-5, with D possibly being TRBD1 (6 bases). Trimming left V 6 bases short and J 7 bases short, with 19 bases between. Germline values: CDR1 MNHEY, CDR2 SVGAGI. The CDR3 contains 15 residues. The CDR3 here is CASSLTGNTGQPQHF. CDR3 DNA sequence: TGTGCCAGCAGCCTCACGGGCAATACAGGGCAGCCCCAGCATTTT.

The V gene is TRBV6-5, the J gene TRBJ1-5; TRBD1 agrees at 12 bases. The CDR3 has 16 residues. The ends lost 4 bases at V and 7 bases at J; junction bases unmatched: 8. From germline, CDR1 is MNHEY and CDR2 SVGAGI. The CDR3 region has the DNA TGTGCCAGCAGTTCTGGGACAGGGGGCGCGGAACAGCCCCAGCATTTT. Protein: CASSSGTGGAEQPQHF.

CDR3 in amino acids: CASSLVETGVETQYF. CDR3 coding DNA: TGCGCCAGCAGCTTGGTGGAGACAGGGGTAGAGACCCAGTACTTC. The V and J genes are TRBV5-1 and TRBJ2-5; TRBD1 aligns across 8 bases. The CDR3 sequence is 15 residues long. From germline, CDR1 is SGHRS and CDR2 YFSETQ. J lost 4 bases, V lost 0 bases, and 5 bases had no gene match.

This clone has more than one count but fewer than ten. The chain couples TRBV12-3 or TRBV12-4 to TRBJ1-2; D perhaps matches TRBD1 (5 bases). The V end lost 5 bases, the J end lost 8 bases, and 9 bases lay between the germline ends. The CDR3 covers 11 residues. CDR3: CASSARGGYTF. The CDR3 bases are TGTGCCAGCAGTGCTCGGGGGGGCTACACCTTC.

This clone appeared a few times. This chain connects TRBV7-9 to TRBJ2-7, with D tentatively TRBD2 (6 bases). Germline lookup yields CDR1 SEHNR and CDR2 FQNEAQ (reference sequence). The CDR3 has 13 amino acids. With 5 bases removed from V and 0 bases from J, the gap between germline ends came to 8 bases. As DNA, the CDR3 is TGTGCCAGCAGCCATAGCGGCTCCTACGAGCAGTACTTC. Translating gives CASSHSGSYEQYF.

J is TRBJ2-4 and V is TRBV29-1; D is perhaps TRBD1 (5 bases). The germline gives CDR1 SQVTM, CDR2 ANQGSEA. The V end lost 1 base, the J end lost 4 bases, and 5 bases lay between the germline ends. The CDR3 has 12 amino acids. The chain's CDR3 is CSVEAGKNIQYF. DNA of the CDR3: TGCAGCGTTGAAGCAGGGAAAAACATTCAGTACTTC.

This chain links TRBV6-2 or TRBV6-3 with TRBJ1-1; D may be TRBD1 (6 bases). CDR1 and CDR2 (germline): MNHEY, SVGEGT. The CDR3 sequence is 13 residues long. V was pared by 5 bases and J by 4 bases, with 11 bases between. The CDR3 sequence: CASSQTGFTEAFF. CDR3 DNA: TGTGCCAGCAGTCAGACAGGATTCACTGAAGCTTTCTTT.